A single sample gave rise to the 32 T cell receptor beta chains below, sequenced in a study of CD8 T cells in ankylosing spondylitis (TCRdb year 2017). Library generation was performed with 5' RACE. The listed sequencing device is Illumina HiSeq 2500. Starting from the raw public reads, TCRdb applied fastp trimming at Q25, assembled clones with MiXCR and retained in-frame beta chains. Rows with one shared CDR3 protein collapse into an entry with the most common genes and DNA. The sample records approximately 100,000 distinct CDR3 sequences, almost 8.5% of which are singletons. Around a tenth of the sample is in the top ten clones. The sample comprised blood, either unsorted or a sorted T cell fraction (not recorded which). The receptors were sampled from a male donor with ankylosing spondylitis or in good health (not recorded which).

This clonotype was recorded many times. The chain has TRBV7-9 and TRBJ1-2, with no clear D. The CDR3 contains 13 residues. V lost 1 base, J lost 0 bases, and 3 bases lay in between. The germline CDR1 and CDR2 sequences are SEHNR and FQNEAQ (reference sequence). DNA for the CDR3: TGTGCCAGCAGCTTAGACTCTAACTATGGCTACACCTTC. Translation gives CASSLDSNYGYTF.

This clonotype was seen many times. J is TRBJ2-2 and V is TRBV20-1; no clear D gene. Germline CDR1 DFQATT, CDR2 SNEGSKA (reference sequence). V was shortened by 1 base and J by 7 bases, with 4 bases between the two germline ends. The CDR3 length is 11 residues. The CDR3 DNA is TGCAGTGCTAGAGTCCTCGGGGAGCTGTTTTTT. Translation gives CSARVLGELFF.

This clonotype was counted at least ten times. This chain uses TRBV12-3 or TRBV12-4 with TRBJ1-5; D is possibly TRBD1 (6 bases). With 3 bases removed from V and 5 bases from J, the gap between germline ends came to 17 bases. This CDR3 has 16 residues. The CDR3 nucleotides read TGTGCCAGCAGTTTGGGGGCGGGGGGGCGATATCAGCCCCAGCATTTT. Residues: CASSLGAGGRYQPQHF.

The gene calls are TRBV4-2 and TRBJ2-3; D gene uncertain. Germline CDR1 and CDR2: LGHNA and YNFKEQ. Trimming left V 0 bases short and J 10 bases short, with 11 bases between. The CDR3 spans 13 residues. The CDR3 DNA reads TGTGCCAGCAGCCAAGATTCGCAGGTTTCGCAGTATTTT. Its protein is CASSQDSQVSQYF.

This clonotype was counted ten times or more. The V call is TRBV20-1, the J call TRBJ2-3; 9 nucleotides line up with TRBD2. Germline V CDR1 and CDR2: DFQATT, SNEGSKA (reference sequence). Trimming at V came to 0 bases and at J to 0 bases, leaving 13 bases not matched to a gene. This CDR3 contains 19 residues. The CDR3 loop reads CSARDPLRGRAPSTDTQYF. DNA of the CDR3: TGCAGTGCTAGAGATCCCCTGCGCGGGAGGGCCCCTAGCACAGATACGCAGTATTTT.

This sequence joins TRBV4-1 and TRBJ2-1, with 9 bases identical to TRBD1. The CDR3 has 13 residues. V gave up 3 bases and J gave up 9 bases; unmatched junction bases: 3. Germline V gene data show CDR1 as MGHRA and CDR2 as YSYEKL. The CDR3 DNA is TGCGCCAGCAGCCACGGACAGGGGACTGAGCAGTTCTTC. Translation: CASSHGQGTEQFF.

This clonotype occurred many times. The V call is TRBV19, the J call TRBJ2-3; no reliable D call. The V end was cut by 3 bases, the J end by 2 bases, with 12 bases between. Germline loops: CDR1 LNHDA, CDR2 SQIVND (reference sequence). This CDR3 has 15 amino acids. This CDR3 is CASSIQATSTDTQYF. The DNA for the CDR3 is TGTGCCAGTAGTATCCAGGCGACTTCCACAGATACGCAGTATTTT.

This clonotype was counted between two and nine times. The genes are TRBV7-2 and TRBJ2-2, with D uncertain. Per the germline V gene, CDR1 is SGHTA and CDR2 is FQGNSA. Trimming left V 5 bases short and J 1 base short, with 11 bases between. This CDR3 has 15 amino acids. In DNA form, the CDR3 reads TGTGCCAGCAGCAAGACTCCCGGGAACACCGGGGAGCTGTTTTTT. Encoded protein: CASSKTPGNTGELFF.

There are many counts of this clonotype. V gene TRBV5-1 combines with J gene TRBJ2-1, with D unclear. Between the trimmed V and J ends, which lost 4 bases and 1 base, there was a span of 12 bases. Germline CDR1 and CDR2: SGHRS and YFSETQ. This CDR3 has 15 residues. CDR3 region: CASSVDVGSYNEQFF. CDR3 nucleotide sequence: TGCGCCAGCAGCGTAGACGTAGGATCCTACAATGAGCAGTTCTTC.

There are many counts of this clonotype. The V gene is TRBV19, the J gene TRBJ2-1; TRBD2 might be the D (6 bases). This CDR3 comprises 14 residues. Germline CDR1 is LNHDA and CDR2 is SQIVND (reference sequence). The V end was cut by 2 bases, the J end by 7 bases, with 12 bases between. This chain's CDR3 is CASSITGVGNEQFF. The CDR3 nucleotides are TGTGCCAGTAGTATAACGGGAGTAGGGAATGAGCAGTTCTTC.

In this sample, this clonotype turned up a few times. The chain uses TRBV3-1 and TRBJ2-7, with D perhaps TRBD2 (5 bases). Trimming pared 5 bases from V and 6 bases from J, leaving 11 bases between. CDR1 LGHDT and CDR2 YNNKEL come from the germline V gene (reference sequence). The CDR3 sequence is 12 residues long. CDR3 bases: TGTGCCAGCAGCATTGGACTGGGCGAGCAGTACTTC. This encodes CASSIGLGEQYF.

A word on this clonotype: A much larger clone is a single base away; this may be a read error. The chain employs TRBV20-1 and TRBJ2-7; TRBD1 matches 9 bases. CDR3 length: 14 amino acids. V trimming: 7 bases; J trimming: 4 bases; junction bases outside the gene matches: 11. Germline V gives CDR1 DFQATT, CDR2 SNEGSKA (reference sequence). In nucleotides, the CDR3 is TGCAGTGTATGTGGGACAGGGCACTTATACGAGCAGTACTTC. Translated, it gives CSVCGTGHLYEQYF.

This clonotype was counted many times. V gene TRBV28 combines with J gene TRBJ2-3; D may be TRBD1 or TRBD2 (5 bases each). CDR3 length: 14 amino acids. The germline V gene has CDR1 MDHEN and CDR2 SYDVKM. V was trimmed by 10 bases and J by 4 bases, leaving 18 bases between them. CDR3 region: CATSPRELADTQYF. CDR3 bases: TGTGCCACCTCACCCAGGGAGCTAGCAGATACGCAGTATTTT.

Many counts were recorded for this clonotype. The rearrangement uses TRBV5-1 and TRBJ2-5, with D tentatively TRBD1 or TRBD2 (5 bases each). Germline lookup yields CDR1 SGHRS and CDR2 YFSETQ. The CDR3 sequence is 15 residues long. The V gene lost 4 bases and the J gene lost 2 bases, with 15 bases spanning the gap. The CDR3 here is CASSPGTDFQETQYF. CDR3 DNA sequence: TGCGCCAGCAGCCCCGGGACGGATTTTCAAGAGACCCAGTACTTC.

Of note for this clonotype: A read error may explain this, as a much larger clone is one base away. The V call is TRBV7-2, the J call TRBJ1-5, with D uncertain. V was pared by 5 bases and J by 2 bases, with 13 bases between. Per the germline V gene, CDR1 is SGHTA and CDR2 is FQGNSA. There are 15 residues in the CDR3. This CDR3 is CASSVGNIGNQPQHF. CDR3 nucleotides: TGTGCCAGCAGCGTAGGGAATATTGGCAATCAGCCCCAGCATTTT. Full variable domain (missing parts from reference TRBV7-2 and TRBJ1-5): GAGVSQSPSNKVTEKGKDVELRCDPISGHTALYWYRQSLGQGLEFLIYFQGNSAPDKSGLPSDRFSAERTGGSVSTLTIQRTQQEDSAVYLCASSVGNIGNQPQHFGDGTRLSIL.

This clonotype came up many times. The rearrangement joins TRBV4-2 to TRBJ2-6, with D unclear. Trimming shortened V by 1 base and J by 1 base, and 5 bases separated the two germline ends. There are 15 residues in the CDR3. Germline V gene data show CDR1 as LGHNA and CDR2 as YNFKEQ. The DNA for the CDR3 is TGTGCCAGCAGCCAAGGAGGATCTGGGGCCAACGTCCTGACTTTC. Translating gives CASSQGGSGANVLTF.

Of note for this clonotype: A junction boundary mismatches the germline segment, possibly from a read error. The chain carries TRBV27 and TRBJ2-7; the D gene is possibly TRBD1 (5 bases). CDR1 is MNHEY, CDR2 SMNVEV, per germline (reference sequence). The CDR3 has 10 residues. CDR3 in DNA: TGTGCCAGCAGTGTACAGGATCTGAACTTC. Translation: CASSVQDLNF.

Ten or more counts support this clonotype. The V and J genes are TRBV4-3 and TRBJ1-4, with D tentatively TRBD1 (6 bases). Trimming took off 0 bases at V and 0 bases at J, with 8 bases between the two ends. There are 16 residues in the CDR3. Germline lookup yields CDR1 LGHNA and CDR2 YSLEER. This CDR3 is CASSQDEGATNEKLFF. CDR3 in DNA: TGCGCCAGCAGCCAAGATGAGGGGGCAACTAATGAAAAACTGTTTTTT.

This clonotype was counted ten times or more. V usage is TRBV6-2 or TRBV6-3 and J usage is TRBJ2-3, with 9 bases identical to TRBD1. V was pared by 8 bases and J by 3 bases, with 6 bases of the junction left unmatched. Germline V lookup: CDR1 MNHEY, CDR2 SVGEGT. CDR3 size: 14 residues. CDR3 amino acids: CASLGDRETDTQYF. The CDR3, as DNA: TGTGCCAGCTTGGGGGACAGGGAGACAGATACGCAGTATTTT.

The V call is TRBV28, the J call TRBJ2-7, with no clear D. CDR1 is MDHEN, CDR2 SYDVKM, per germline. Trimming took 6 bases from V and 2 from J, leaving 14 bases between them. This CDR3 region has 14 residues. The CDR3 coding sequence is TGTGCCAGCAGCCTCCTGTGGCGAGCCTACGAGCAGTACTTC. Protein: CASSLLWRAYEQYF.

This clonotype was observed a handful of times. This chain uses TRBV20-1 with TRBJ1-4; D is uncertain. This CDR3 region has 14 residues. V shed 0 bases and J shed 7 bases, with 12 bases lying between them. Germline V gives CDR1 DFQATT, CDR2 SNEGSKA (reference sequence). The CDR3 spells CSARDLGGSEKLFF. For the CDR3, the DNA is TGCAGTGCTAGAGATCTGGGAGGTAGTGAAAAACTGTTTTTT.

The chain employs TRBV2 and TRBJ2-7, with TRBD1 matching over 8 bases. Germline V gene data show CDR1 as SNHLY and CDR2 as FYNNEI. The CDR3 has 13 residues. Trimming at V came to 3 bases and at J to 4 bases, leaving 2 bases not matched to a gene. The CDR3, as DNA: TGTGCCAGCAGTGAGGACAGGGTTTACGAGCAGTACTTC. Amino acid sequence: CASSEDRVYEQYF.

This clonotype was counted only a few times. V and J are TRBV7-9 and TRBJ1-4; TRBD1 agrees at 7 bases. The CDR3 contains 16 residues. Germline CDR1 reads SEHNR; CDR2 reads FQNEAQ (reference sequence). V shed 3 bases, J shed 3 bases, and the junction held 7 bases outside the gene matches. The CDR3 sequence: CASSLAQGGANEKLFF. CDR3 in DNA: TGTGCCAGCAGCTTGGCCCAGGGGGGAGCTAATGAAAAACTGTTTTTT.

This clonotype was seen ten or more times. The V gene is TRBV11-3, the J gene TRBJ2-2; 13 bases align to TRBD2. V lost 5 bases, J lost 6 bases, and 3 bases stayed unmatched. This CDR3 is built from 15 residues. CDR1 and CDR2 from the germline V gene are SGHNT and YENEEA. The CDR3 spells CASSPTSGGPGELFF. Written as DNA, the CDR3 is TGTGCCAGCAGCCCGACTAGCGGGGGGCCCGGGGAGCTGTTTTTT.

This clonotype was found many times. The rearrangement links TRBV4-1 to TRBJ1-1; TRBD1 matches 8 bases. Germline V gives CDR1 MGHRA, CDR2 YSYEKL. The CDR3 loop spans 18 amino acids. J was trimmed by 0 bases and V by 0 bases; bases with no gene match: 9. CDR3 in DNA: TGCGCCAGCAGCCAAGACGGTGGCAGGGGGCGCATGAACACTGAAGCTTTCTTT. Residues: CASSQDGGRGRMNTEAFF.

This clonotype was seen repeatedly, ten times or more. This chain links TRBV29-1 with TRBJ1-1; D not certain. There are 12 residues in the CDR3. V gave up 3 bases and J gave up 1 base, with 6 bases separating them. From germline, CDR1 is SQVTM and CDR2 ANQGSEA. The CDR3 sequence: CSVDRSNTEAFF. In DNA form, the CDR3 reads TGCAGCGTTGACAGGTCGAACACTGAAGCTTTCTTT.

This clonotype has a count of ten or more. CDR3 protein: CASSPGGTNQKETQYF. Here the CDR3 DNA reads TGCGCCAGCAGCCCCGGTGGGACTAACCAAAAAGAGACCCAGTACTTC. J is TRBJ2-5 and V is TRBV5-1, with 7 bases fitting TRBD2. The trim removed 4 bases at V and 3 bases at J, leaving 12 bases unmatched. CDR1 SGHRS and CDR2 YFSETQ come from the germline V gene. This CDR3 is 16 amino acids long.

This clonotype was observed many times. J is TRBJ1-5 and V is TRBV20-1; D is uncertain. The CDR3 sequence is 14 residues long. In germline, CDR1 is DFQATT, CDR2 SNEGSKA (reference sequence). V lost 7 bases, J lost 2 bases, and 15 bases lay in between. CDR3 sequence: CSGTAHGGNQPQHF. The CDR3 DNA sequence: TGCAGTGGGACGGCGCACGGGGGCAATCAGCCCCAGCATTTT.

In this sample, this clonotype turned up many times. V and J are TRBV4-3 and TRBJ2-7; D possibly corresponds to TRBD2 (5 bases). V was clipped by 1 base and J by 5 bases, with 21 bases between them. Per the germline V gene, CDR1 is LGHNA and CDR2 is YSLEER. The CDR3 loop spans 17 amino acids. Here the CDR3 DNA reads TGCGCCAGCAGCCAAGGGCCCTTAAGACGGGGTGTCCACGAGCAGTACTTC. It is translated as CASSQGPLRRGVHEQYF.

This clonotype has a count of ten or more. The CDR3 region has the DNA TGTGCCAGCAGTTTAGCGCAAGGCTTCACAGATACGCAGTATTTT. As protein: CASSLAQGFTDTQYF. This chain connects TRBV12-3 or TRBV12-4 to TRBJ2-3, with unresolved D. Trimming took 0 bases from V and 2 from J, leaving 9 bases between them. This CDR3 region has 15 residues.

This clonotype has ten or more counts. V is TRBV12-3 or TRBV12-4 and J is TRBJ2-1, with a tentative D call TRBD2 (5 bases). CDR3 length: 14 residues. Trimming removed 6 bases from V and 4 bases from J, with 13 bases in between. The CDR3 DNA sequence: TGTGCCAGCAGCCCGGGGTGGGCTTACAATGAGCAGTTCTTC. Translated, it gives CASSPGWAYNEQFF.

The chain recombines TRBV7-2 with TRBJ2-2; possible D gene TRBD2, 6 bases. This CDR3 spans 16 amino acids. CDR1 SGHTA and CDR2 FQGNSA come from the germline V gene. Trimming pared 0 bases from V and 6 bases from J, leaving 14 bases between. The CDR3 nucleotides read TGTGCCAGCAGCTTAGCCGGAGGGTTCGAGGCCGGGGAGCTGTTTTTT. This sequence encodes CASSLAGGFEAGELFF.